A selection of T cell receptor beta chains follows, all from one sample in a study of shared clonotypes between healthy human individuals. Sequencing was performed with immunoSEQ multiplex PCR; in TCRdb, only in-frame clones are kept and a portion is missing. This sample has approximately 2.1 million clones; approximately 93% occur once, and the top ten carry 0.35% to 0.5%. Sequencing input: naive CD4+ T cells from PBMCs. The receptors were gathered from a man between 18 and 29 years old in good health. Some clones in this sample may be carry-over from other donors' samples. Each CDR3 is given with its conserved first and last residue. The order of the fields is D gene, V gene, clone size, J gene, CDR3 DNA, CDR3 protein. D genes are given only for firm matches. Clone size appears in some rows only: once, few, many, or a class for an expanded clone.

D gene: TRBD1
V gene: TRBV7-9
clone size: once
J gene: TRBJ1-2
CDR3 DNA: TGTGCCAGCAGCTTACTACAGGGGTATGGCTACACCTTC
CDR3 protein: CASSLLQGYGYTF

D gene: TRBD1
V gene: TRBV25-1
clone size: .
J gene: TRBJ2-1
CDR3 DNA: TGTGCCAGCGGGACAGCTACCTCTGGCAATGAGCAGTTCTTC
CDR3 protein: CASGTATSGNEQFF

D gene: .
V gene: TRBV19
clone size: .
J gene: TRBJ2-2
CDR3 DNA: TGTGCCAGTAGGAAACAGGGAGGGAACACCGGGGAGCTGTTTTTT
CDR3 protein: CASRKQGGNTGELFF

D gene: .
V gene: TRBV12-5
clone size: .
J gene: TRBJ1-5
CDR3 DNA: TGTGCCCCCCGCGTTTGGGGGTGCAACCAGCCCCAGCATTTT
CDR3 protein: CAPRVWGCNQPQHF

D gene: .
V gene: TRBV6-6
clone size: .
J gene: TRBJ2-1
CDR3 DNA: TGTGCCAGCAGTTACTCGAGAGGAGACTACAATGAGCAGTTCTTC
CDR3 protein: CASSYSRGDYNEQFF

D gene: .
V gene: TRBV5-1
clone size: .
J gene: TRBJ1-4
CDR3 DNA: TGCGCCAGCAGCTTGGCTTCCTCTTCTAATGAAAAACTGTTTTTT
CDR3 protein: CASSLASSSNEKLFF

D gene: .
V gene: TRBV15
clone size: once
J gene: TRBJ2-1
CDR3 DNA: TGTGCCACCAGCAGAGACAGGGGAAATGAGCAGTTCTTC
CDR3 protein: CATSRDRGNEQFF

D gene: TRBD2
V gene: TRBV7-3
clone size: .
J gene: TRBJ2-2
CDR3 DNA: TGTGCCAGCAGCCCCGGACTAGCGGGAAACACCGGGGAGCTGTTTTTT
CDR3 protein: CASSPGLAGNTGELFF

D gene: .
V gene: TRBV7-2
clone size: .
J gene: TRBJ2-3
CDR3 DNA: TGTGCCAGCAGCTTAGCCCCAGGGTACACAGATACGCAGTATTTT
CDR3 protein: CASSLAPGYTDTQYF

D gene: TRBD2
V gene: TRBV5-1
clone size: .
J gene: TRBJ2-7
CDR3 DNA: TGCGCCAGCAGCTTGGCCTGGCTAGCGGGATTAACCTACGAGCAGTACTTC
CDR3 protein: CASSLAWLAGLTYEQYF